The TCR beta chain described here comes from a study of human T cells and chemical hapten exposure. On the study more broadly: Small differences in pooled library volume mainly drove the variation in TCR yields per sample. Study-level findings and limits: The study found that DPC sensitization did not change TCRs above 1 in 1000 frequency.

The library put unique molecular identifiers onto individual cDNA molecules. In the source study's methods: Sampled TCR counts reached a median of approximately 94,000 per sample, with values ranging from roughly 23,224 to 700,000. Each CDR3 protein gets one entry after TCRdb re-called the 5' RACE reads with MiXCR. These V and J calls rely on TCRdb rather than the paper's analysis. Of 110,000 or so distinct CDR3 sequences in the sample, around a fifth were seen once. The sample holds a few counts of this clonotype. Antigen unknown. Germline V gene data show CDR1 as DFQATT and CDR2 as SNEGSKA (reference sequence). The CDR3 runs to 16 residues. Trimming cost V 3 bases and J 1 base, with 16 bases left between them. Unfractionated whole blood was the source from which total RNA was extracted.

The clonotype was recovered from a human donor in good health. The chain is built from TRBV20-1 and TRBJ2-1; D possibly corresponds to TRBD1 (6 bases). CDR3 protein: CSASSDRPLSYNEQFF. DNA for the CDR3: TGCAGTGCTAGTTCAGACAGGCCGCTGTCCTACAATGAGCAGTTCTTC.